These 15 T cell receptor beta chains share one sample of origin, sequenced in a study of T cells in Graves' hyperthyroidism and ophthalmopathy (dated by TCRdb to about 2019). The library was produced with multiplex PCR. The sample was run on an Illumina HiSeq 2000. The TCR beta CDR3 regions were amplified from the RNA transcripts. A first-round RT-PCR of the TCR CDR3 used the HTBI primer set with the Qiagen OneStep RT-PCR kit. TCRdb ran its own pipeline on the public reads, namely fastp trimming at Q25 and MiXCR clone calling, and kept in-frame beta chains. All rows with the same CDR3 protein become a single entry with the most common DNA and genes. This sample gives approximately 430,000 distinct CDR3 sequences in total; approximately 14% of them show up just once. The top ten constitute less than 15% of the sample. The sequenced sample consisted of blood. These receptors originate from a young man with Graves' ophthalmopathy.

This clonotype has just a few counts. The chain has TRBV6-5 and TRBJ2-5; D is unclear. Germline V gene data show CDR1 as MNHEY and CDR2 as SVGAGI. The length of the CDR3 is 13 residues. Trimming took off 1 base at V and 2 bases at J, with 5 bases between the two ends. The CDR3 DNA follows: TGTGCCAGCAGTTACTTAGCTCAAGAGACCCAGTACTTC. Translated, it gives CASSYLAQETQYF.

This clonotype came up many times. The chain has TRBV29-1 and TRBJ2-1, with D perhaps matching TRBD1 (6 bases). CDR1 SQVTM and CDR2 ANQGSEA come from the germline V gene. The CDR3 runs 12 residues. Trimming removed 4 bases from V and 6 bases from J, with 10 bases in between. The CDR3 DNA sequence: TGCAGCGTTGCAAACAGGGTCAATGAGCAGTTCTTC. Translating it yields CSVANRVNEQFF.

This clonotype appeared a few times. The gene calls are TRBV20-1 and TRBJ1-2; 7 bases line up with TRBD1. Germline V lookup: CDR1 DFQATT, CDR2 SNEGSKA (reference sequence). The J segment lost 4 bases and the V segment lost 0 bases, leaving 17 bases of the junction unmatched. The CDR3 has 18 residues. CDR3 bases: TGCAGTGCTAGAGAGAGTGGAAGTTGGTCAGGGGGTGGCTATGGCTACACCTTC. This gives the protein CSARESGSWSGGGYGYTF.

This clonotype was recorded many times. The rearrangement uses TRBV11-2 and TRBJ2-7, with D perhaps TRBD1 (6 bases). The CDR3 covers 15 residues. Trimming removed 4 bases at V and 3 bases at J, with 16 bases between. CDR1 is SGHAT, CDR2 FQNNGV, per germline. The CDR3 DNA reads TGTGCCAGCAGCTATAGCCGGGACACCCACTACGAGCAGTACTTC. Protein sequence: CASSYSRDTHYEQYF.

This clonotype was seen a few times. The V gene is TRBV3-1, the J gene TRBJ2-7; 14 bases are shared with TRBD2. Per the germline V gene, CDR1 is LGHDT and CDR2 is YNNKEL (reference sequence). CDR3 length: 19 residues. Trimming removed 0 bases from V and 5 bases from J; junction bases left unmatched: 12. The CDR3 nucleotides read TGTGCCAGCAGCCAAGACGGTCGACTAGCGGGGGGGCGGGTGGACGAGCAGTACTTC. Its protein product is CASSQDGRLAGGRVDEQYF.

This clonotype showed up many times. The DNA for the CDR3 is TGTGCCAGCAGTTTGAGGGAAACTGAAAAACTGTTTTTT. Translation: CASSLRETEKLFF. The chain links TRBV12-3 or TRBV12-4 to TRBJ1-4; D gene unclear. Trimming removed 3 bases from V and 7 bases from J, with 9 bases in between. The CDR3 spans 13 residues.

In its sample, this clonotype was seen a few times. This chain joins TRBV18 and TRBJ2-3; 8 nucleotides align to TRBD2. With V trimmed by 7 bases and J by 1 base, 4 bases remained unmatched. The CDR3 consists of 14 residues. Germline V gene lookup returns CDR1 KGHSH and CDR2 LQKENI. The CDR3 here is CASCPAGGTDTQYF. The CDR3 DNA reads TGTGCCAGCTGCCCAGCGGGGGGCACAGATACGCAGTATTTT.

This clonotype has only one observation. Possible read error: a much larger clone is one base away. V usage is TRBV29-1 and J usage is TRBJ1-1; TRBD1 might be the D (5 bases). The CDR3 totals 11 residues. Germline lookup yields CDR1 SQVTM and CDR2 ANQGSEA. The V end lost 5 bases, the J end lost 3 bases, and 7 bases lay between the germline ends. The CDR3, as DNA: TGCAGCGTTTGGGGGGACACTGAAGCTTTCTTT. It yields the protein CSVWGDTEAFF.

This clonotype appeared many times. The chain combines TRBV7-8 with TRBJ2-2; 10 bases are a match to TRBD2. Germline trimming cut 2 bases from V and 5 bases from J; bases unmatched to any gene: 5. CDR3 size: 16 residues. Germline V gives CDR1 SGHVS, CDR2 FQNEAQ. The CDR3 coding sequence is TGTGCCAGCAGCTTACCCGGACTAGCGGCTACCGGGGAGCTGTTTTTT. Its translation: CASSLPGLAATGELFF.

This clonotype appeared many times. In DNA, the CDR3 is TGTGCCTGGAGTAACTATGGCTACACCTTC. Encoded protein: CAWSNYGYTF. J is TRBJ1-2 and V is TRBV30, with unresolved D. The CDR3 spans 10 residues. V gave up 2 bases and J gave up 2 bases, with 0 bases separating them. CDR1 and CDR2 from the germline V gene are GTSNPN and SVGIG (reference sequence).

This rearrangement joins TRBV20-1 to TRBJ2-7, with 7 bases lining up with TRBD2. Germline V gene lookup returns CDR1 DFQATT and CDR2 SNEGSKA (reference sequence). The CDR3 consists of 15 residues. After removal of 3 bases from V and 2 bases from J, the junction contained 10 bases not matched to a gene. The DNA for the CDR3 is TGCAGTGCTAGCTATCGTCTAGCGGTGCCCTACGAGCAGTACTTC. Its protein product is CSASYRLAVPYEQYF.

The J gene is TRBJ2-2, the V gene TRBV2, with 14 positions matching TRBD2. Germline V gene lookup returns CDR1 SNHLY and CDR2 FYNNEI. The CDR3 totals 20 residues. J lost 0 bases, V lost 4 bases, and 10 bases had no gene match. The CDR3 reads CASSGWVTSGRAPNTGELFF. CDR3 coding DNA: TGTGCCAGCAGTGGGTGGGTGACTAGCGGGAGGGCCCCGAACACCGGGGAGCTGTTTTTT.

This sequence joins TRBV7-8 and TRBJ1-1; D is uncertain. V was clipped by 6 bases and J by 0 bases, with 14 bases between them. This CDR3 has 15 residues. Germline CDR1 reads SGHVS; CDR2 reads FQNEAQ. CDR3 DNA: TGTGCCAGCAGAGGGCAGACATTCATGAACACTGAAGCTTTCTTT. Translation gives CASRGQTFMNTEAFF.

This clonotype has at least ten counts. This rearrangement joins TRBV7-9 to TRBJ2-7, with D perhaps TRBD1 or TRBD2 (5 bases each). CDR3 length equals 16 residues. Germline-derived CDR1 and CDR2 are SEHNR and FQNEAQ (reference sequence). V was clipped by 2 bases and J by 4 bases, with 18 bases between them. CDR3 loop: CASSLTSGPRIYEQYF. CDR3 nucleotide sequence: TGTGCCAGCAGCTTAACTTCGGGACCCAGGATTTACGAGCAGTACTTC.

The chain employs TRBV19 and TRBJ1-4; D gene unclear. Trimming took off 4 bases at V and 5 bases at J, with 17 bases between the two ends. Germline CDR1 reads LNHDA; CDR2 reads SQIVND (reference sequence). CDR3 size: 16 residues. The CDR3 here is CASSNRDPPTNEKLFF. CDR3 coding DNA: TGTGCCAGTAGTAACCGGGATCCACCTACGAATGAAAAACTGTTTTTT.